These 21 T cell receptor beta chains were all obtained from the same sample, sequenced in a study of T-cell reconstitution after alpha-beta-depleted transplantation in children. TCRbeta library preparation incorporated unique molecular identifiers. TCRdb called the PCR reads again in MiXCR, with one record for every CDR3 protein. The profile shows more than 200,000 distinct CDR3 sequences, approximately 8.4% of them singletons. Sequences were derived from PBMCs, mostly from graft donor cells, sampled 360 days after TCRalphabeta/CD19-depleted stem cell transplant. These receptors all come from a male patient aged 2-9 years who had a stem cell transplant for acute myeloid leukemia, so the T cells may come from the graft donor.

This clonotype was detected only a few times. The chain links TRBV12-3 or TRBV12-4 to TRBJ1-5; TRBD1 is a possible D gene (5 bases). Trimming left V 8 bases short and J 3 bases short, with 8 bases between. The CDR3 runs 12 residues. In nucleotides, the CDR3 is TGTGCCAGCGCCAGGGACAATCAGCCCCAGCATTTT. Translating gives CASARDNQPQHF.

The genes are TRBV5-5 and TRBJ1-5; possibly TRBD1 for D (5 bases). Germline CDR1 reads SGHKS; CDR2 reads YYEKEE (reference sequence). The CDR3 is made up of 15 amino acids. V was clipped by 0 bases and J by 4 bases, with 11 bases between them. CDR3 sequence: CASSLAFGANQPQHF. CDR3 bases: TGTGCCAGCAGCTTGGCCTTCGGGGCGAATCAGCCCCAGCATTTT.

The CDR3 coding sequence is TGTGCCAGCAGTTTTGCCAGCTCCTACAATGAGCAGTTCTTC. This encodes CASSFASSYNEQFF. This chain connects TRBV27 to TRBJ2-1; the D is unclear. Germline lookup yields CDR1 MNHEY and CDR2 SMNVEV (reference sequence). Trimming cost V 3 bases and J 0 bases, with 6 bases left between them. The CDR3 sequence is 14 residues long.

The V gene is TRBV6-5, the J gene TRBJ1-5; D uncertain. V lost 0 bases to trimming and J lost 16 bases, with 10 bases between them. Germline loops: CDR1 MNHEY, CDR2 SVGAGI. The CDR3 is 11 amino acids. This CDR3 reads CASSYSGVEHF. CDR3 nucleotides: TGTGCCAGCAGTTACTCCGGGGTTGAACATTTT.

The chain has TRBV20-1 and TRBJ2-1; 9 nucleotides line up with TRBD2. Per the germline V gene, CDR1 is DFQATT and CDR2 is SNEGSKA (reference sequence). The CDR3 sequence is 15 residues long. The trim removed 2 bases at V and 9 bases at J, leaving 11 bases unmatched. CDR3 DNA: TGCAGTGCTAGACCGGTAGCGGGGGCGGGGGGTGAGCAGTTCTTC. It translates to CSARPVAGAGGEQFF.

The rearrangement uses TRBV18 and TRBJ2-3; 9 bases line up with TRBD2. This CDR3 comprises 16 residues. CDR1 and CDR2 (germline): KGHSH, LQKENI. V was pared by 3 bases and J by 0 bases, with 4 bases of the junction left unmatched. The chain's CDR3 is CASSPGLASSTDTQYF. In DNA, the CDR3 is TGTGCCAGCTCACCGGGACTAGCCTCTAGCACAGATACGCAGTATTTT.

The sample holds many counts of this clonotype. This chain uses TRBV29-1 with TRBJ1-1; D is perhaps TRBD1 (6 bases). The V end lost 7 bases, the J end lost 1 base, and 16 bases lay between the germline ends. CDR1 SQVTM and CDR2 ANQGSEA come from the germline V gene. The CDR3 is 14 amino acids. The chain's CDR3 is CSDNKGGPNTEAFF. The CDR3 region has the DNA TGCAGCGATAACAAAGGGGGGCCGAACACTGAAGCTTTCTTT.

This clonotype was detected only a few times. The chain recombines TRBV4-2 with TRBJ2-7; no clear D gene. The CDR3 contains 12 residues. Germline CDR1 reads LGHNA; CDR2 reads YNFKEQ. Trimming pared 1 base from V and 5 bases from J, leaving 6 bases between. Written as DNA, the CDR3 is TGTGCCAGCAGCCAAGGGACGGACGAGCAGTACTTC. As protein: CASSQGTDEQYF.

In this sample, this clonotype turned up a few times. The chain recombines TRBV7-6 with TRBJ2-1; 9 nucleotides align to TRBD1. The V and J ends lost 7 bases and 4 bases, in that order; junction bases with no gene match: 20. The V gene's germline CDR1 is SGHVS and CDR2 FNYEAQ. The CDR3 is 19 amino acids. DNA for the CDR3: TGTGCCAGCACGCTCAATACTGGGGGACAGGGCATGCTGTACAATGAGCAGTTCTTC. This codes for CASTLNTGGQGMLYNEQFF.

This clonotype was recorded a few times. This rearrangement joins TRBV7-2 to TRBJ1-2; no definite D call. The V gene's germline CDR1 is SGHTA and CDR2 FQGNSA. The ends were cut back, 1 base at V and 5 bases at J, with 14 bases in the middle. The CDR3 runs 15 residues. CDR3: CASSLVFWQEYGYTF. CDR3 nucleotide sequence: TGTGCCAGCAGCTTAGTGTTTTGGCAGGAGTATGGCTACACCTTC.

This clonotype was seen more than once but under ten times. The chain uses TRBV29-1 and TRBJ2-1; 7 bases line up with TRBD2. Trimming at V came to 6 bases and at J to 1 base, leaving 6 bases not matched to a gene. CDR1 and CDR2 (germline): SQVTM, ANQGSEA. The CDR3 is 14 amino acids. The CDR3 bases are TGCAGCGTCGGTGCTAGCGGATCCTACAATGAGCAGTTCTTC. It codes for CSVGASGSYNEQFF.

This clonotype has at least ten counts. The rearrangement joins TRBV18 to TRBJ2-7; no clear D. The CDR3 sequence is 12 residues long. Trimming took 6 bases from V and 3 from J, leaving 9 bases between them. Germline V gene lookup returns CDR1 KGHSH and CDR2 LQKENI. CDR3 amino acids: CASSPTLYEQYF. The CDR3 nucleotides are TGTGCCAGCTCCCCTACCCTCTACGAGCAGTACTTC.

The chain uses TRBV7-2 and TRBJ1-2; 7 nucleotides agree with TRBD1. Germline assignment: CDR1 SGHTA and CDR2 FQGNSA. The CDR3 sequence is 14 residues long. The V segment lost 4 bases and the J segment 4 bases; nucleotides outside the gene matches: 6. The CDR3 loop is CASSSQGVRYGYTF. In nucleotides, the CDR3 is TGTGCCAGCAGCTCTCAGGGGGTTCGCTATGGCTACACCTTC.

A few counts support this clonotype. CDR3 protein: CASSLRGAGDTQYF. The DNA for the CDR3 is TGTGCCAGCAGCTTGAGGGGGGCCGGAGATACGCAGTATTTT. V and J are TRBV5-8 and TRBJ2-3; D may be TRBD1 or TRBD2 (6 bases each). The V gene's germline CDR1 is SGHTS and CDR2 YDEGEE. The CDR3 contains 14 residues. V was clipped by 1 base and J by 5 bases, with 11 bases between them.

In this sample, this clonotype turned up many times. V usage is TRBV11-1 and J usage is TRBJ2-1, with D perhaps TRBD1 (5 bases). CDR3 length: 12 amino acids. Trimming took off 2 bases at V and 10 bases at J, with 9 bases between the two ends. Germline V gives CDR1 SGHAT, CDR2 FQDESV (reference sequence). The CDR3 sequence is CASSLQGWEQFF. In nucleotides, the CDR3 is TGTGCCAGCAGCTTACAGGGTTGGGAGCAGTTCTTC. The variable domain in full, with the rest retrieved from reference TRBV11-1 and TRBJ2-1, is EAEVAQSPRYKITEKSQAVAFWCDPISGHATLYWYRQILGQGPELLVQFQDESVVDDSQLPKDRFSAERLKGVDSTLKIQPAELGDSAMYLCASSLQGWEQFFGPGTRLTVL.

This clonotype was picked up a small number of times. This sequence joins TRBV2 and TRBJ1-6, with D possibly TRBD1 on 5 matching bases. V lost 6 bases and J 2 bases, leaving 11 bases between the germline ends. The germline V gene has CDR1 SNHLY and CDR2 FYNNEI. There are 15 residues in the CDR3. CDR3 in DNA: TGTGCCAGCAGCGGAGCGACAGCCTATAATTCACCCCTCCACTTT. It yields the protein CASSGATAYNSPLHF.

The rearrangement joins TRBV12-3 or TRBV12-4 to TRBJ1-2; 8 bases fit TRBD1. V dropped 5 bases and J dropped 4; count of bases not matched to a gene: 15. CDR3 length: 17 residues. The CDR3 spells CASSLGQGHASIYGYTF. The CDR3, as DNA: TGTGCCAGCAGTCTAGGACAGGGCCACGCTTCAATCTATGGCTACACCTTC.

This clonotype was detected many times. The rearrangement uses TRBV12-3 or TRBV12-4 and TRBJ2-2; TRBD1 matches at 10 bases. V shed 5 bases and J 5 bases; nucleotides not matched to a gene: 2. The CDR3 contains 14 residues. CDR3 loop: CASSAGQGTGELFF. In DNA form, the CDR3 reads TGTGCCAGCAGTGCGGGACAGGGGACCGGGGAGCTGTTTTTT.

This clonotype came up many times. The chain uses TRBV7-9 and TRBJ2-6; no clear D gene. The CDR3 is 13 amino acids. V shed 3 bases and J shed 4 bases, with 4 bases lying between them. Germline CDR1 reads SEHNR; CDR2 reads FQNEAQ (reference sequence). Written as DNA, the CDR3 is TGTGCCAGCAGCTTTTTCGGGGCCAACGTCCTGACTTTC. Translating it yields CASSFFGANVLTF.

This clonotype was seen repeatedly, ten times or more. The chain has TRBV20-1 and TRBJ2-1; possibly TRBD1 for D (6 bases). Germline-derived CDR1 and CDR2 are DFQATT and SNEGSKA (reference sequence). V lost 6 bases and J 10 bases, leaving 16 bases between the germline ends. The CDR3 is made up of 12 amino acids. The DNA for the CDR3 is TGCAGTGCCGGGGACAAAAAGGAGGAGCAGTTCTTC. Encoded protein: CSAGDKKEEQFF.

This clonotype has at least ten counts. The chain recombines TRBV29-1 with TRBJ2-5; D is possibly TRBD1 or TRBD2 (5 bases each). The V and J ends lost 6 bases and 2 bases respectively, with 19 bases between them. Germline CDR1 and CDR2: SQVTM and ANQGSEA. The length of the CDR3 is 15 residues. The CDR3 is CSVRDHKSNQETQYF. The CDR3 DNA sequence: TGCAGCGTCCGGGACCACAAATCGAATCAAGAGACCCAGTACTTC. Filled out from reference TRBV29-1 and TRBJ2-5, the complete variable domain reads SAVISQKPSRDICQRGTSLTIQCQVDSQVTMMFWYRQQPGQSLTLIATANQGSEATYESGFVIDKFPISRPNLTFSTLTVSNMSPEDSSIYLCSVRDHKSNQETQYFGPGTRLLVL.